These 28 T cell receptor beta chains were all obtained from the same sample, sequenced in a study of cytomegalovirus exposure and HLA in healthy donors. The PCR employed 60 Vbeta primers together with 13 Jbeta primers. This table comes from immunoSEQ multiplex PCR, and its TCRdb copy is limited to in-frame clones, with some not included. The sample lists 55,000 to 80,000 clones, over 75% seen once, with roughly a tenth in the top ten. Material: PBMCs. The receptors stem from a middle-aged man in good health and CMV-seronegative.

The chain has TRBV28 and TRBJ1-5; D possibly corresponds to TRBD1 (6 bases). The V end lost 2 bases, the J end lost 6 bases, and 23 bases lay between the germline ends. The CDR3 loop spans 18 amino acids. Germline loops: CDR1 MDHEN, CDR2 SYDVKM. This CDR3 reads CASSLVQTGLARGQPQHF. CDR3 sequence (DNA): TGTGCCAGCAGTTTAGTTCAGACAGGACTAGCCCGTGGTCAGCCCCAGCATTTT.

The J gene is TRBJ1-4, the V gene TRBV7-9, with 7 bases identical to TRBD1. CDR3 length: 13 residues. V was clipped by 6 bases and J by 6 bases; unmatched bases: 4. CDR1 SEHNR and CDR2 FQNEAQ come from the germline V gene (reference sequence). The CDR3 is CASRQGGYEKLFF. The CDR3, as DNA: TGTGCCAGCAGGCAGGGGGGCTATGAAAAACTGTTTTTT. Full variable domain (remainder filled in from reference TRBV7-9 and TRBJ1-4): DTGVSQNPRHKITKRGQNVTFRCDPISEHNRLYWYRQTLGQGPEFLTYFQNEAQLEKSRLLSDRFSAERPKGSFSTLEIQRTEQGDSAMYLCASRQGGYEKLFFGSGTQLSVL.

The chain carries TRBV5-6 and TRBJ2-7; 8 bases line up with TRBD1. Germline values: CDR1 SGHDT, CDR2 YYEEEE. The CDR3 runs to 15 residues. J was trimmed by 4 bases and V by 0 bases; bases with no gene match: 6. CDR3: CASSLGPGGRYEQYF. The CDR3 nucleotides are TGTGCCAGCAGCTTGGGGCCAGGGGGCCGATACGAGCAGTACTTC.

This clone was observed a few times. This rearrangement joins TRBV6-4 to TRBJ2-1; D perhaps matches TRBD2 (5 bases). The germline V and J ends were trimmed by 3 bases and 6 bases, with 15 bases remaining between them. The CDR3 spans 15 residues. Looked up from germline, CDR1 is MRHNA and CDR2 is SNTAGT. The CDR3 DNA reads TGTGCCAGCAGTGAGTCGACTAAAAACCCCAATGAGCAGTTCTTC. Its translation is CASSESTKNPNEQFF.

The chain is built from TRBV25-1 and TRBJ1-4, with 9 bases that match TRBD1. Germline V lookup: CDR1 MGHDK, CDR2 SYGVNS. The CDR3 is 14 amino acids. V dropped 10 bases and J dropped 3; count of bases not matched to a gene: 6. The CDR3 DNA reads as TGTGCCACCTCCGACAGGGGGGCTAATGAAAAACTGTTTTTT. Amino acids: CATSDRGANEKLFF. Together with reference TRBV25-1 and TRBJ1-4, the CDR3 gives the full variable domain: EADIYQTPRYLVIGTGKKITLECSQTMGHDKMYWYQQDPGMELHLIHYSYGVNSTEKGDLSSESTVSRIRTEHFPLTLESARPSHTSQYLCATSDRGANEKLFFGSGTQLSVL.

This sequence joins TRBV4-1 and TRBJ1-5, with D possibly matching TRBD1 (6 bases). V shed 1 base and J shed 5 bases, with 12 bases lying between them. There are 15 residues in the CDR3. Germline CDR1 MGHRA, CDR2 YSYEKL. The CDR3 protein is CASSQGQDSYQPQHF. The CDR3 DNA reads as TGCGCCAGCAGCCAAGGACAGGACTCGTATCAGCCCCAGCATTTT.

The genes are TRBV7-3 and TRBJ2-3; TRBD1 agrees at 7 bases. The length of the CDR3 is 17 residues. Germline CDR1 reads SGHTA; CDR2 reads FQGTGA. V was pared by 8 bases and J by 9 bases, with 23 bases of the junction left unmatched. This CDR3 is CASSPGGQGDMRATQYF. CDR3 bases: TGTGCCAGCTCGCCCGGTGGGCAGGGGGACATGAGAGCGACGCAGTATTTT.

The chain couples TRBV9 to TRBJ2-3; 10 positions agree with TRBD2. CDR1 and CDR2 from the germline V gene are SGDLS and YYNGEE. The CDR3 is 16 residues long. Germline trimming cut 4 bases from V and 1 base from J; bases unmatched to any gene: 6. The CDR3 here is CASSFSGTSGTDTQYF. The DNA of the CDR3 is TGTGCCAGCAGCTTCTCCGGGACTAGCGGCACAGATACGCAGTATTTT.

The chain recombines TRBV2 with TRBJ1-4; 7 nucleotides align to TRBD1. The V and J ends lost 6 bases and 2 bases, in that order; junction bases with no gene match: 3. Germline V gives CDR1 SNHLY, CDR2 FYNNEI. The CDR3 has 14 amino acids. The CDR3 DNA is TGTGCCAGCAGCCCGACAGGGACTAATGAAAAACTGTTTTTT. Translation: CASSPTGTNEKLFF.

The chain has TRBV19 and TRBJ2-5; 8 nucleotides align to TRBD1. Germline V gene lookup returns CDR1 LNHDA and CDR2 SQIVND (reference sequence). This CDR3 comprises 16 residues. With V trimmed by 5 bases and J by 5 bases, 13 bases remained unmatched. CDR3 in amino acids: CASSAPRQGAGETQYF. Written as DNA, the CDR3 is TGTGCCAGTAGTGCCCCCCGCCAGGGGGCAGGGGAGACCCAGTACTTC.

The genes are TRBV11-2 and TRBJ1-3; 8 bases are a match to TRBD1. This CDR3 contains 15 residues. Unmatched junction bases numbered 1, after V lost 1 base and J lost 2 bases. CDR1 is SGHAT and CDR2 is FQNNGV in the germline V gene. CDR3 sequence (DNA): TGTGCCAGCAGCTTAGGCAGGGGGCCTGGAAACACCATATATTTT. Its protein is CASSLGRGPGNTIYF.

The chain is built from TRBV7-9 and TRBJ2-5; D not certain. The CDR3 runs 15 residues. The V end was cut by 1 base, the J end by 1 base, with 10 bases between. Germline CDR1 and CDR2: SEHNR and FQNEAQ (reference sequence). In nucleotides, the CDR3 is TGTGCCAGCAGCTTAGACAGCATTTTCCAAGAGACCCAGTACTTC. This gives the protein CASSLDSIFQETQYF.

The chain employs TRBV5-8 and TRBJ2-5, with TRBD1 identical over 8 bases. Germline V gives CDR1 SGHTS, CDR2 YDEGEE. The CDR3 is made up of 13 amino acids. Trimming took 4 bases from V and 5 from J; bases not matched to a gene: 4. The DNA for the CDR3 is TGTGCCAGCAGCACCACAGGGGGGGAGACCCAGTACTTC. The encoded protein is CASSTTGGETQYF.

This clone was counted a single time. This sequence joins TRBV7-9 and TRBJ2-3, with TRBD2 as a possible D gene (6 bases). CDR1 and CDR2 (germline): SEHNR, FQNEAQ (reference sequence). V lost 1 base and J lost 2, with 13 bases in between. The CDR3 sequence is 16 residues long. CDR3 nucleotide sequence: TGTGCCAGCAGCTTAGGTAGCGGACGCCCCACAGATACGCAGTATTTT. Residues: CASSLGSGRPTDTQYF.

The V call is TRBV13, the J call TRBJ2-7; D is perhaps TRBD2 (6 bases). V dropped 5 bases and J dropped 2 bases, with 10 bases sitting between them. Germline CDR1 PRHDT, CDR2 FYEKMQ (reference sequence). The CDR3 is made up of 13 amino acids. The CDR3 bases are TGTGCCAGCAGCCTACGGGAGACCTACGAGCAGTACTTC. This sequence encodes CASSLRETYEQYF.

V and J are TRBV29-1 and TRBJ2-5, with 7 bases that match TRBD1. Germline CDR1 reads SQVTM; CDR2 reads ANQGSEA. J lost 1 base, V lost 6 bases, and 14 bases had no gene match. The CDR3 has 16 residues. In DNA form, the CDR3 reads TGCAGCGTGGATCACAGGGGTGACACCCTCCAAGAGACCCAGTACTTC. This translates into CSVDHRGDTLQETQYF.

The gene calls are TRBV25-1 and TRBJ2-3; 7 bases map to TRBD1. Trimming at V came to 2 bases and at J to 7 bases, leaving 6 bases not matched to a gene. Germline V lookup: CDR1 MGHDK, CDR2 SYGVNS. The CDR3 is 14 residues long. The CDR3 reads CASSEDRDLNTQYF. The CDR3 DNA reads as TGTGCCAGCAGTGAAGACAGGGACCTAAATACGCAGTATTTT.

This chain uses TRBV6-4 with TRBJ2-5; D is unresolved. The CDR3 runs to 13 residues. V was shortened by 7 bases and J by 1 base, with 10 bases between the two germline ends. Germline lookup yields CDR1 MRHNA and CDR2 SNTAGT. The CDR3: CASISPVQETQYF. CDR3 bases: TGTGCCAGCATTTCGCCAGTCCAAGAGACCCAGTACTTC.

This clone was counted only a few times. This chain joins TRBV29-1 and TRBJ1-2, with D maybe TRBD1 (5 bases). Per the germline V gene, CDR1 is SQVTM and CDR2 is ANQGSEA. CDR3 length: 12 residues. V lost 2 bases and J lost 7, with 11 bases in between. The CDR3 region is CSVETGLTGYTF. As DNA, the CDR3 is TGCAGCGTTGAAACAGGTTTAACTGGCTACACCTTC. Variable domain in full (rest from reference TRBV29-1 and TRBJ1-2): SAVISQKPSRDICQRGTSLTIQCQVDSQVTMMFWYRQQPGQSLTLIATANQGSEATYESGFVIDKFPISRPNLTFSTLTVSNMSPEDSSIYLCSVETGLTGYTFGSGTRLTVV.

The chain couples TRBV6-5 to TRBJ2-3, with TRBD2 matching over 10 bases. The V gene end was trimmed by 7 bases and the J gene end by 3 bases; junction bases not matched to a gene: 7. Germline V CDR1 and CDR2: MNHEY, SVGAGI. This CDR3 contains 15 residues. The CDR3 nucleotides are TGTGCCAGCAATCCCCTAGCGGGAGTGACAGATACGCAGTATTTT. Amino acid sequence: CASNPLAGVTDTQYF.

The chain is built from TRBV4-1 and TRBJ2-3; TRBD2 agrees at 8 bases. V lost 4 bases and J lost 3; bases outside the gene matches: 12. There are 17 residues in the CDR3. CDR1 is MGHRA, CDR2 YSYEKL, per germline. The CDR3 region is CASSRTGSSGATDTQYF. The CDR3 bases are TGCGCCAGCAGCCGAACGGGTAGTAGCGGGGCGACAGATACGCAGTATTTT.

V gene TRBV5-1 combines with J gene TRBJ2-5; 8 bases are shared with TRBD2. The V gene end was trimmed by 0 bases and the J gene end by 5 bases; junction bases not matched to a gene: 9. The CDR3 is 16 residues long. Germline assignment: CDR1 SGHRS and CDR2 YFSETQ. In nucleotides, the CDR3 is TGCGCCAGCAGCTTGGTTCCGGGGGGGGGTTCGGAGACCCAGTACTTC. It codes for CASSLVPGGGSETQYF.

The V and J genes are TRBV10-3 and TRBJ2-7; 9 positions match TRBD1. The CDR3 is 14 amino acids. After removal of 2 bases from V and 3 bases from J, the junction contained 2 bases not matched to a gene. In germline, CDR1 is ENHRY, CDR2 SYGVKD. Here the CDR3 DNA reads TGTGCCATCAGTGAGGGGACAGGGCACTACGAGCAGTACTTC. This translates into CAISEGTGHYEQYF.

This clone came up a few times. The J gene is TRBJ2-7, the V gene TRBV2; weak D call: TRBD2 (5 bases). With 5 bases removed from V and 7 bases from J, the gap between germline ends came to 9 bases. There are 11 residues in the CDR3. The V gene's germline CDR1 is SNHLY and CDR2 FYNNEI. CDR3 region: CASSLTGEQYF. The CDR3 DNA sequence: TGTGCCAGCAGTCTGACGGGAGAGCAGTACTTC.

The chain's CDR3 is CASSVGPIVYEQYF. CDR3 nucleotide sequence: TGTGCCAGCAGCGTGGGGCCGATAGTCTACGAGCAGTACTTC. The rearrangement joins TRBV7-2 to TRBJ2-5; a weak D match, TRBD1 (5 bases). The end of the DNA aligns better with TRBJ2-7, so the J call may be wrong. CDR1 and CDR2 from the germline V gene are SGHTA and FQGNSA. The CDR3 is 14 residues long.

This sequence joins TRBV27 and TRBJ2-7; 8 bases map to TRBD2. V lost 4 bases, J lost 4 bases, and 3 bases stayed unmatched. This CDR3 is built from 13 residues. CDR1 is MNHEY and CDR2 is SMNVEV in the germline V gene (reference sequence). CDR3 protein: CASSSTSGYEQYF. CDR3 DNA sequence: TGTGCCAGCAGTTCTACTAGCGGTTACGAGCAGTACTTC.

For the CDR3, the DNA is TGTGCCAGCAGTTACTACGCGGCTAGCACAGATACGCAGTATTTT. Its protein product is CASSYYAASTDTQYF. The V gene is TRBV6-6, the J gene TRBJ2-3; D is undetermined. This CDR3 contains 15 residues. Between the trimmed V and J ends, which lost 1 base and 0 bases, there was a span of 8 bases. Germline loops: CDR1 MNHNY, CDR2 SVGAGI (reference sequence).

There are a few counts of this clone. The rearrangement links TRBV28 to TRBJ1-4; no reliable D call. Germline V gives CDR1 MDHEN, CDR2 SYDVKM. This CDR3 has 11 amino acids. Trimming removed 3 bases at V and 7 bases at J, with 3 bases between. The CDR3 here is CASSFSEKLFF. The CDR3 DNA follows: TGTGCCAGCAGTTTCAGTGAAAAACTGTTTTTT.